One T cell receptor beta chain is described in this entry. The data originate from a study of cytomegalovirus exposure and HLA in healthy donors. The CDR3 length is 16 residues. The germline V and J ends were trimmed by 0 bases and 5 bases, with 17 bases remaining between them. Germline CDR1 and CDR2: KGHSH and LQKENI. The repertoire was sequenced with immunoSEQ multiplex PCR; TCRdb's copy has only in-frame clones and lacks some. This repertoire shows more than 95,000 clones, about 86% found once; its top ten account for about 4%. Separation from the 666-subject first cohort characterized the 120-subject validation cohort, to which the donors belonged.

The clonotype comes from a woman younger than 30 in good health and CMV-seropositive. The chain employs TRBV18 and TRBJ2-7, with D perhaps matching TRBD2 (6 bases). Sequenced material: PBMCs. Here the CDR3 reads CASSPPEGRETDEQYF. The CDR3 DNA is TGTGCCAGCTCACCACCGGAGGGACGGGAGACCGACGAGCAGTACTTC.